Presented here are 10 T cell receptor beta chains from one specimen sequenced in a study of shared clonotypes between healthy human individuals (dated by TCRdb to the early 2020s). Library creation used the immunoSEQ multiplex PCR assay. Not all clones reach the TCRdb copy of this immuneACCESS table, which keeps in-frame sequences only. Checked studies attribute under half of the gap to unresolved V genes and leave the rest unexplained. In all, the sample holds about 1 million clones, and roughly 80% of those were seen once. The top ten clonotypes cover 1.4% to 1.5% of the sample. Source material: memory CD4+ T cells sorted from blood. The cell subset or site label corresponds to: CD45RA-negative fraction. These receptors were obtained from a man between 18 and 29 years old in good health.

The CDR3 sequence: CASRPGQTSNQPQHF. The CDR3 DNA sequence: TGTGCCAGCCGGCCGGGACAGACGAGCAATCAGCCCCAGCATTTT. This chain uses TRBV19 with TRBJ1-5; TRBD1 agrees at 7 bases. CDR3 length equals 15 residues. Germline V gives CDR1 LNHDA, CDR2 SQIVND (reference sequence). Trimming removed 9 bases from V and 1 base from J; junction bases left unmatched: 9.

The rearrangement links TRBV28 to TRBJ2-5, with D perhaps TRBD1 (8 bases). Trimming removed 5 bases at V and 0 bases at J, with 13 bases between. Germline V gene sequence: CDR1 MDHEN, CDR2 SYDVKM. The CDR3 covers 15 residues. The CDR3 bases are TGTGCCAGCAGTCTACAGGGGGGGTACCAAGAGACCCAGTACTTC. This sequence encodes CASSLQGGYQETQYF.

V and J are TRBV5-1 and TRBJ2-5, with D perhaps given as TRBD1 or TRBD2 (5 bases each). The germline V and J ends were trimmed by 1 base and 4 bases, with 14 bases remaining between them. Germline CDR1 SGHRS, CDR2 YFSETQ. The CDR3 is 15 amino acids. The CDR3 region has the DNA TGCGCCAGCAGCTTGAGAGAGGGGCATGGAGAGACCCAGTACTTC. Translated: CASSLREGHGETQYF.

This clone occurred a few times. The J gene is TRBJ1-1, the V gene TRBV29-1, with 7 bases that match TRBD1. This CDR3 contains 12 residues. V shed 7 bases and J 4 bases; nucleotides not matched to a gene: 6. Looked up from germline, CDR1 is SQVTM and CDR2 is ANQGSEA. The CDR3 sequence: CSAERDSTEAFF. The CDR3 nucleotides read TGCAGCGCAGAGAGGGACAGCACTGAAGCTTTCTTT.

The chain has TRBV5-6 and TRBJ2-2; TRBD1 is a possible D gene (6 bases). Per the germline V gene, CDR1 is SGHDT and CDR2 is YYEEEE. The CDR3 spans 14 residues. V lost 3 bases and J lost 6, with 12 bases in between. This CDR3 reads CASSSYRAAGELFF. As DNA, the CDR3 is TGTGCCAGCAGCTCTTACAGGGCCGCCGGGGAGCTGTTTTTT.

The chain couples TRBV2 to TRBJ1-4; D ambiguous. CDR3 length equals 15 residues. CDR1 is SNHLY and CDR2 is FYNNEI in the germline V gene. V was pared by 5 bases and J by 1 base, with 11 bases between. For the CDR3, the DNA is TGTGCCAGCAGTAAGCTAGGTGGAACTAATGAAAAACTGTTTTTT. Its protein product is CASSKLGGTNEKLFF.

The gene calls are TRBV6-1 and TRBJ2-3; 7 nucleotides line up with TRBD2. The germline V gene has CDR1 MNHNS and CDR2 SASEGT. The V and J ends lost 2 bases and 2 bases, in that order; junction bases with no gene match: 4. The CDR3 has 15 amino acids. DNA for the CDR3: TGTGCCAGCAGTGAAAGCGGGGATTACACAGATACGCAGTATTTT. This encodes CASSESGDYTDTQYF.

CDR3 sequence (DNA): TGTGCCAGCAGTGAATCGAGGGGACAGAAGAACACTGAAGCTTTCTTT. Protein: CASSESRGQKNTEAFF. The chain couples TRBV2 to TRBJ1-1, with 7 bases aligning to TRBD1. Germline-derived CDR1 and CDR2 are SNHLY and FYNNEI. Losses at the gene ends were 2 bases for V and 1 base for J; bases not matched to a gene: 7. This CDR3 is built from 16 residues.

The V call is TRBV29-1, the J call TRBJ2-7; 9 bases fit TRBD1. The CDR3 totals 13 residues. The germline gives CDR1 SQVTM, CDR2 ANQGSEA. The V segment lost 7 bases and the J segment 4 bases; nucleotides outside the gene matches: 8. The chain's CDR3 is CSAGGQGSYEQYF. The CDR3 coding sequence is TGCAGCGCCGGGGGACAGGGCTCTTACGAGCAGTACTTC.

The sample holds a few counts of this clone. The CDR3 here is CAWEQGMNTEAFF. CDR3 in DNA: TGTGCCTGGGAACAGGGGATGAACACTGAAGCTTTCTTT. J is TRBJ1-1 and V is TRBV30; 7 bases fit TRBD1. The CDR3 contains 13 residues. CDR1 and CDR2 (germline): GTSNPN, SVGIG (reference sequence). With V trimmed by 5 bases and J by 0 bases, 3 bases remained unmatched.